The T cell receptor beta chain under discussion was sequenced for a study of cytomegalovirus exposure and HLA in healthy donors. Study-level findings and limits: According to a later analysis, TCR clusters from the first cohort tended to co-occur in the 120 or so validation repertoires.

As to this clone: Antigen specificity is unknown.

The length of the CDR3 is 15 residues. V lost 5 bases and J lost 4; bases outside the gene matches: 10. Germline V gene sequence: CDR1 SGHVS, CDR2 FQNEAQ. Clones were sequenced by immunoSEQ multiplex PCR, and TCRdb holds only the in-frame ones, with some missing. The table shows about 240,000 clones, with roughly 86% occurring only once. This TCR derives from a woman aged 25 to 45 in good health and CMV-seropositive. The chain uses TRBV7-8 and TRBJ1-2; 7 bases fit TRBD1. Sequences were obtained from PBMCs. CDR3 in amino acids: CASSPSKTGPYGYTF. The DNA of the CDR3 is TGTGCCAGCAGCCCCTCTAAGACAGGGCCCTATGGCTACACCTTC.